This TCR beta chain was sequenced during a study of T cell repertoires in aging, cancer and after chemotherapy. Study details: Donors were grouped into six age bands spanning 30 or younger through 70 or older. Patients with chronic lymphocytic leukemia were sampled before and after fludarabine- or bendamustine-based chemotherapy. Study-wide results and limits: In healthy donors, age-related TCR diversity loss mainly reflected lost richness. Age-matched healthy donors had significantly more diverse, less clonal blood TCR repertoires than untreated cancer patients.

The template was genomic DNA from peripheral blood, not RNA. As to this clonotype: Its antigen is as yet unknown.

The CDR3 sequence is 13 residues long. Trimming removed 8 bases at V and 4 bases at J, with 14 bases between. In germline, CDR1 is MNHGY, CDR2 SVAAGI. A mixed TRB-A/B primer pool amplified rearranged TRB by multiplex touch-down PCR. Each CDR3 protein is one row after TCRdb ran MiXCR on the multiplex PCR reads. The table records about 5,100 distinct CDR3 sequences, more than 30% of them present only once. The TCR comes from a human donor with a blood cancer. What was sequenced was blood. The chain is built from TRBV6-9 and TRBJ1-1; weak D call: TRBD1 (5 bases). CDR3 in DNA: TGTGCCAGCCTCAAGAGGGGAAGCACTGAAGCTTTCTTT. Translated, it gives CASLKRGSTEAFF.